These 14 T cell receptor beta chains share one sample of origin, sequenced in a study of blood T cell repertoires in COVID-19 (dated by TCRdb to the early 2020s). Library creation used the immunoSEQ multiplex PCR assay. TCRdb obtained this table from immuneACCESS and retained in-frame rearrangements with V and J assigned. These tables miss some clones; where compared with another copy, unresolved V genes account for less than half of the shortfall, and the remainder is unexplained. The sample contains about 200,000 clones, 81% of them found a single time. The ten largest make up about 8% of the sample. Sequenced material: peripheral blood. The receptors come from a woman of 80 years or more with acute or convalescent COVID-19.

This clone was picked up a small number of times. V usage is TRBV6-2 or TRBV6-3 and J usage is TRBJ1-2; the D is unclear. Between the trimmed V and J ends, which lost 2 bases and 8 bases, there was a span of 12 bases. This CDR3 region has 13 residues. Germline-derived CDR1 and CDR2 are MNHEY and SVGEGT. CDR3 sequence reads: CASSYPGPIGYTF. The DNA of the CDR3 is TGTGCCAGCAGTTACCCTGGTCCTATCGGCTACACCTTC.

J is TRBJ1-5 and V is TRBV19, with 7 bases lining up with TRBD1. The CDR3 runs to 16 residues. Trimming cost V 4 bases and J 4 bases; bases outside gene matches: 10. Germline V gene sequence: CDR1 LNHDA, CDR2 SQIVND (reference sequence). CDR3: CASSTLTGQRNQPQHF. The CDR3, as DNA: TGTGCCAGTAGTACCCTCACGGGACAGCGAAATCAGCCCCAGCATTTT.

This chain joins TRBV3-1 (or the pseudogene TRBV3-2) and TRBJ2-2; the D is unclear. The CDR3 is made up of 15 amino acids. Germline V gene lookup returns CDR1 LGHDT and CDR2 YNNKEL (reference sequence). Trimming removed 4 bases at V and 2 bases at J, with 11 bases between. The chain's CDR3 is CASSLLSVNTGELFF. For the CDR3, the DNA is TGTGCCAGCAGCCTCCTAAGCGTCAACACCGGGGAGCTGTTTTTT.

Only one count was recorded for this clone. CDR3 nucleotide sequence: TGTGCCAGCGGACAGGCTAACTATGGCTACACCTTC. This codes for CASGQANYGYTF. This chain connects TRBV6-5 to TRBJ1-2; 7 positions agree with TRBD1. With V trimmed by 8 bases and J by 0 bases, 0 bases remained unmatched. The CDR3 loop spans 12 amino acids. Germline CDR1 reads MNHEY; CDR2 reads SVGAGI.

The chain recombines TRBV5-3 with TRBJ2-7; D is uncertain. TRBV5-3 is marked as an open reading frame, function uncertain. Between the trimmed V and J ends, which lost 3 bases and 4 bases, there was a span of 8 bases. The CDR3 is made up of 12 amino acids. The DNA for the CDR3 is TGTGCCAGAAGCTCCTCAGCGTACGAGCAGTACTTC. It codes for CARSSSAYEQYF.

V and J are TRBV6-1 and TRBJ2-7, with a tentative D call TRBD2 (6 bases). V was trimmed by 0 bases and J by 3 bases, leaving 9 bases between them. The CDR3 sequence is 14 residues long. Germline CDR1 is MNHNS and CDR2 is SASEGT. This CDR3 reads CASSEAGGGYEQYF. CDR3 nucleotides: TGTGCCAGCAGTGAAGCGGGAGGAGGCTACGAGCAGTACTTC.

The chain is built from TRBV28 and TRBJ1-5; perhaps TRBD1 as D (5 bases). The ends were cut back, 7 bases at V and 10 bases at J, with 14 bases in the middle. CDR1 is MDHEN, CDR2 SYDVKM, per germline. CDR3 length: 12 residues. The CDR3 sequence is CASTSGDRPQHF. The CDR3, as DNA: TGTGCCAGCACCTCGGGGGACCGTCCCCAGCATTTT.

The rearrangement joins TRBV5-4 to TRBJ1-1; 8 nucleotides line up with TRBD1. CDR1 is SGHNT and CDR2 is YYREEE in the germline V gene (reference sequence). V lost 1 base and J lost 4; bases outside the gene matches: 6. The CDR3 is 15 amino acids. CDR3 coding DNA: TGTGCCAGCAGCTTGAAAACAGGGGGGGGCACTGAAGCTTTCTTT. Amino acid sequence: CASSLKTGGGTEAFF.

The V and J genes are TRBV3-1 (or the pseudogene TRBV3-2) and TRBJ1-2; 7 positions agree with TRBD1. The CDR3 extends over 18 amino acids. Germline CDR1 and CDR2: LGHDT and YNNKEL (reference sequence). The junction had 11 bases not matched to a gene; V was cut back by 1 base and J by 0 bases. CDR3 DNA: TGTGCCAGCAGCCAAGCCTCCCTCCGACAGGGAACTAACTATGGCTACACCTTC. Its translation: CASSQASLRQGTNYGYTF.

A single count supports this clone. The V call is TRBV7-8, the J call TRBJ1-5; D remains unclear. Germline V lookup: CDR1 SGHVS, CDR2 FQNEAQ. The CDR3 runs to 15 residues. Trimming removed 6 bases at V and 2 bases at J, with 14 bases between. This CDR3 is CASRAGSGGNQPQHF. DNA for the CDR3: TGTGCCAGCAGGGCCGGGTCCGGGGGCAATCAGCCCCAGCATTTT. Together with reference TRBV7-8 and TRBJ1-5, the CDR3 gives the full variable domain: GAGVSQSPRYKVAKRGQDVALRCDPISGHVSLFWYQQALGQGPEFLTYFQNEAQLDKSGLPSDRFFAERPEGSVSTLKIQRTQQEDSAVYLCASRAGSGGNQPQHFGDGTRLSIL.

The V and J genes are TRBV15 and TRBJ2-1, with 15 bases that match TRBD2. V dropped 5 bases and J dropped 7; count of bases not matched to a gene: 9. This CDR3 has 17 residues. In germline, CDR1 is LNHNV, CDR2 YYDKDF (reference sequence). In nucleotides, the CDR3 is TGTGCCACCAGCCCCGGACTAGCGGGAGGGCTGGGGAATGAGCAGTTCTTC. It yields the protein CATSPGLAGGLGNEQFF.

The CDR3 region is CASSLDLATNYGYTF. Written as DNA, the CDR3 is TGTGCCAGCAGCTTAGATTTAGCTACTAACTATGGCTACACCTTC. The chain joins TRBV11-2 to TRBJ1-2; D gene uncertain. This CDR3 has 15 amino acids. The V end was cut by 0 bases, the J end by 0 bases, with 8 bases between. The germline gives CDR1 SGHAT, CDR2 FQNNGV.

This clone came up a few times. The chain links TRBV11-3 to TRBJ2-1; TRBD2 is a possible D gene (5 bases). V was trimmed by 0 bases and J by 6 bases, leaving 15 bases between them. CDR3 length equals 16 residues. Looked up from germline, CDR1 is SGHNT and CDR2 is YENEEA. CDR3 coding DNA: TGTGCCAGCAGCTTAGATCGAGGGATCTCGTCCAATGAGCAGTTCTTC. It is translated as CASSLDRGISSNEQFF.

This rearrangement joins TRBV5-1 to TRBJ2-5; 8 bases are shared with TRBD1. The germline V gene encodes CDR1 SGHRS and CDR2 YFSETQ. The CDR3 spans 16 residues. V lost 4 bases, J lost 4 bases, and 12 bases stayed unmatched. Written as DNA, the CDR3 is TGCGCCAGCAGCGACGTCGACAGGGGAGGAGGAGAGACCCAGTACTTC. Translation gives CASSDVDRGGGETQYF.